The T cell receptor (beta chain) described here comes from a study of control samples from healthy donors and cancer patients. V gave up 1 base and J gave up 0 bases, with 4 bases separating them. This CDR3 region has 14 residues. From germline, CDR1 is LGHNT and CDR2 FRNRAP. Generated by immunoSEQ multiplex PCR, the TCRdb table keeps only in-frame clones and is missing some. Of 170,000 or so clones in the sample, roughly 93% are singletons; the top ten hold roughly 1.5%. The sequence derives from a man younger than 30 in good health. The rearrangement joins TRBV12-5 to TRBJ1-3; D remains ambiguous. Sample: blood. The chain's CDR3 is CASGLGNSGNTIYF. The CDR3 nucleotides read TGTGCTAGTGGTTTGGGTAACTCTGGAAACACCATATATTTT. Full variable domain (outside the CDR3, taken from reference TRBV12-5 and TRBJ1-3): DARVTQTPRHKVTEMGQEVTMRCQPILGHNTVFWYRQTMMQGLELLAYFRNRAPLDDSGMPKDRFSAEMPDATLATLKIQPSEPRDSAVYFCASGLGNSGNTIYFGEGSWLTVV.